This T cell receptor beta chain was recovered during a study of human T cells and chemical hapten exposure. J gave up 0 bases and V 2 bases, and 17 bases lay outside the gene matches. Germline loops: CDR1 MNHNY, CDR2 SVGAGI (reference sequence). CDR3 length: 21 residues. Noted time point: patch test 2, 6 weeks after DPC sensitization. Treatment noted: therapeutic diphenylcyclopropenone sensitization with weekly scalp DPC. TCRdb re-analysed the RACE reads in MiXCR, keeping a single row per CDR3 protein. The sample includes roughly 30,000 distinct CDR3 sequences, 9.4% of them seen just once. This clonotype occurred many times.

The chain recombines TRBV6-6 with TRBJ2-3; 10 bases line up with TRBD2. Material: whole blood, obtained in connection with sensitization to the hapten diphenylcyclopropenone (DPC). This sequence originates from a young man with alopecia areata. Some clones in this sample may be carry-over from other donors' samples. The CDR3 protein is CASSYPSTASGGLKSTDTQYF. The CDR3 DNA sequence: TGTGCCAGCAGTTACCCCAGCACGGCTAGCGGGGGCCTTAAGAGCACAGATACGCAGTATTTT.